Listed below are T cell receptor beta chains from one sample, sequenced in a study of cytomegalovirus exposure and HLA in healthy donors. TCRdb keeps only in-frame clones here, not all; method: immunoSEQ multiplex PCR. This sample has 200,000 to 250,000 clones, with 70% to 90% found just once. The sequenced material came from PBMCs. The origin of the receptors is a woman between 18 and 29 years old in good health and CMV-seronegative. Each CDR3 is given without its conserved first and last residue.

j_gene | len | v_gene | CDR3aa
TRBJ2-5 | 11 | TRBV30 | AWSGGPPETQY
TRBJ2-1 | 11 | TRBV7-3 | ASSLGGTGEQF
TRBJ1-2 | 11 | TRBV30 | AWSVGQSYGYT
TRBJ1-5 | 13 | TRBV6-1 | ASSVGSGGSQPQH
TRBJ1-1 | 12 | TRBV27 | ASPRRQGCTEAF
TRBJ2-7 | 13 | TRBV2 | ASSDPDSLTYEQY
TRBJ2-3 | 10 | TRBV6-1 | ASSETAYTQY
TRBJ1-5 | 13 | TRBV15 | ATSRAGQARQPQH
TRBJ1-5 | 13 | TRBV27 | ASSLVTGDNQPQH
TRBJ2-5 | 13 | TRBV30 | AWRQGQSVQETQY
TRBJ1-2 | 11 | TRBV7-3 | ASSPGEGRGYT
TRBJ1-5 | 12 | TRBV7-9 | ASSRQGAGQPQH
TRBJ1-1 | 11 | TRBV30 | AWSVGAHTEAF
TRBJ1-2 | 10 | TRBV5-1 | ASSSDNYGYT
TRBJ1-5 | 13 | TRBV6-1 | ASSPRGGLNQPQH
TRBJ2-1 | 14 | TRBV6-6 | ASSYSISGTFNEQF
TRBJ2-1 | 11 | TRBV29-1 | SANRALYNEQF
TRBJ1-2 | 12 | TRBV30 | AWSMGVSNYGYT
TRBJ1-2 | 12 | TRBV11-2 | ASSLRGGHYGYT
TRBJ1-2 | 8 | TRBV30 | AYGEYGYT
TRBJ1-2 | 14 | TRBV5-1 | ASSPGDTGLSRGYT
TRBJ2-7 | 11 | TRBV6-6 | ASKQGSSYEQY
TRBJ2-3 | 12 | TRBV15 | ATSTRDLTDTQY
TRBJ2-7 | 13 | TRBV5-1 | ASSLLAGGSYEQY
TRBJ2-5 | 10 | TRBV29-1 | SVAGSWDLFY
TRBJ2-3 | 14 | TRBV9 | ASSSEPSGNTDTQY
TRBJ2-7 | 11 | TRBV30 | AWSVGQGYEQY
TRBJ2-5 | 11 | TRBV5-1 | ASRDRRAETQY
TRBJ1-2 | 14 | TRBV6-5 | ASSYSGGGGNYGYT
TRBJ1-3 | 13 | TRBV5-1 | ASSPDRGFGNTIY
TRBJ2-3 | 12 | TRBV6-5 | ASSSGGDTDTQY
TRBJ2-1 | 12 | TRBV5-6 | ASSLVSFWNEQF
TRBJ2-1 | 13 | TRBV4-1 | ASSLGTASYNEQF
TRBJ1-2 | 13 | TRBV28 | ASSWGGSGWYGYT
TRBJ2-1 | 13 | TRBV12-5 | ASGLGTGSYNEQF
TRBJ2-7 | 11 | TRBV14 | ASSQVSSGEQY
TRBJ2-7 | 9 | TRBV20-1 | SALTAYEQY
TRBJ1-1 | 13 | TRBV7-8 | ASSSSGRLNTEAF
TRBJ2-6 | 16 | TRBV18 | ASSPPSGGLAGANVLT
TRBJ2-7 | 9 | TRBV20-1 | SPAGGYEQY
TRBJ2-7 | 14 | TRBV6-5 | ASSYSRGLVRGEQY
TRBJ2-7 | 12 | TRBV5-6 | ASSFLTSNYEQY